The rows below give T cell receptor beta chains drawn from one sample of a study of cytomegalovirus exposure and HLA in healthy donors. Clones were read by immunoSEQ multiplex PCR, and TCRdb kept only the in-frame ones, dropping some. This table has 130,000 or so clones, approximately 80% appearing once. Sequenced input: PBMCs. The origin of the receptors is a male donor in good health and CMV-seropositive. Both conserved end residues are part of each CDR3. Fields, in order: clone size, D gene, J gene, V gene, CDR3 protein, CDR3 DNA. A D gene is named only where the DNA matches it firmly. Part of the rows lack a size; the others show once, few, many or a class for expanded clones.

-	TRBD2	TRBJ2-1	TRBV14	CASSKTSGGALFF	TGTGCCAGCAGCAAAACTAGCGGGGGGGCCCTGTTCTTC
once	-	TRBJ2-3	TRBV9	CASSNPSILSTDTQYF	TGTGCCAGCAGCAATCCTAGCATTTTAAGCACAGATACGCAGTATTTT
few	-	TRBJ2-7	TRBV4-2	CASSQDPAGLTRSYEQYF	TGTGCCAGCAGCCAAGATCCGGCAGGGCTTACCCGCTCCTACGAGCAGTACTTC
-	TRBD1	TRBJ1-4	TRBV29-1	CSVVDRDGEKLFF	TGCAGCGTTGTGGACAGGGACGGTGAAAAACTGTTTTTT
-	TRBD1	TRBJ2-5	TRBV5-1	CASSLQGQETQYF	TGCGCCAGCAGCTTACAGGGGCAAGAGACCCAGTACTTC
-	-	TRBJ2-1	TRBV7-7	CASSPGPEQGGDNEQFF	TGTGCCAGCAGCCCGGGCCCAGAACAGGGTGGGGACAATGAGCAGTTCTTC
-	TRBD1	TRBJ2-7	TRBV10-3	CAIQGAPSYEQYF	TGTGCCATCCAGGGGGCGCCGTCCTACGAGCAGTACTTC
-	TRBD1	TRBJ1-4	TRBV7-9	CASSSDRAEKLFF	TGTGCCAGCAGCTCCGACAGGGCTGAAAAACTGTTTTTT
-	-	TRBJ2-7	TRBV9	CASSVAYGWYEQYF	TGTGCCAGCAGCGTAGCGTATGGCTGGTACGAGCAGTACTTC
-	TRBD2	TRBJ2-3	TRBV25-1	CASSDGTSGLTDTQYF	TGTGCCAGCAGTGATGGGACTAGCGGACTCACAGATACGCAGTATTTT
-	-	TRBJ2-3	TRBV30	CAWTPSASTDTQYF	TGTGCCTGGACCCCTAGCGCTAGCACAGATACGCAGTATTTT
once	-	TRBJ1-2	TRBV5-5	CASSMDSWGYTF	TGTGCCAGCAGCATGGACAGTTGGGGCTACACCTTC
-	-	TRBJ1-5	TRBV6-1	CASSYDQAAPQHF	TGTGCCAGCAGTTATGACCAAGCGGCGCCCCAGCATTTT
-	TRBD1	TRBJ1-1	TRBV7-3	CASSTRQGTEAFF	TGTGCCAGCAGCACACGACAGGGAACTGAAGCTTTCTTT
-	TRBD1	TRBJ1-2	TRBV6-1	CASRETGYGYTF	TGTGCCAGCAGAGAGACAGGGTATGGCTACACCTTC
-	-	TRBJ1-5	TRBV27	CASSLRQGNQPQHF	TGTGCCAGCAGTCTCAGACAGGGCAATCAGCCCCAGCATTTT
-	TRBD1	TRBJ1-6	TRBV5-1	CASSLEGQGKSPLHF	TGCGCCAGCAGCTTGGAAGGACAGGGGAAGTCACCCCTCCACTTT
-	-	TRBJ2-5	TRBV7-6	CASSSGFGQRNGETQYF	TGTGCCAGCAGTAGCGGATTTGGGCAGCGAAACGGAGAGACCCAGTACTTC
-	TRBD1	TRBJ2-7	TRBV7-8	CASTTRQGVYEQYF	TGTGCCAGCACCACCAGACAGGGGGTCTACGAGCAGTACTTC
-	-	TRBJ2-5	TRBV5-1	CASPQGLSETQYF	TGCGCCAGCCCACAGGGTTTATCGGAGACCCAGTACTTC
-	-	TRBJ1-5	TRBV6-5	CASSPDRARNQPQHF	TGTGCCAGCAGTCCCGACAGAGCCCGCAATCAGCCCCAGCATTTT
-	-	TRBJ1-1	TRBV18	CASSPDRNWYTEAFF	TGTGCCAGCTCACCCGACAGGAATTGGTACACTGAAGCTTTCTTT
-	TRBD2	TRBJ2-5	TRBV5-4	CASSSTSGSRETQYF	TGTGCCAGCAGCTCGACTAGCGGGAGTCGGGAGACCCAGTACTTC
-	TRBD2	TRBJ2-2	TRBV14	CASSQDVSLAGAGELFF	TGTGCCAGCAGCCAAGATGTTTCACTAGCGGGAGCCGGGGAGCTGTTTTTT
-	-	TRBJ1-2	TRBV30	CAWSPRTESYGYTF	TGTGCCTGGAGTCCCCGCACAGAGTCCTATGGCTACACCTTC
-	TRBD1	TRBJ2-7	TRBV2	CASSEVWGQGYEQYF	TGTGCCAGCAGTGAAGTCTGGGGACAGGGTTACGAGCAGTACTTC
-	TRBD1	TRBJ1-1	TRBV28	CATRTGGTEAFF	TGTGCCACCCGGACAGGAGGGACTGAAGCTTTCTTT
-	-	TRBJ2-7	TRBV4-2	CASSQEATRATYEQYF	TGTGCCAGCAGCCAAGAGGCAACTAGGGCCACCTACGAGCAGTACTTC
-	TRBD1	TRBJ2-1	TRBV7-3	CASSPGQAYNEQFF	TGTGCCAGCAGCCCCGGACAGGCCTACAATGAGCAGTTCTTC
-	-	TRBJ2-7	TRBV30	CAWSRLTGPYEQYF	TGTGCCTGGAGTCGCCTAACAGGACCCTACGAGCAGTACTTC
-	TRBD1	TRBJ1-2	TRBV19	CASSPDRGLYGYTF	TGTGCCAGTAGTCCGGACAGGGGGCTCTATGGCTACACCTTC
few	TRBD1	TRBJ1-4	TRBV27	CASSSDRSNEKLFF	TGTGCCAGCAGCTCGGACAGGAGCAATGAAAAACTGTTTTTT
-	TRBD1	TRBJ2-2	TRBV27	CASSLGSLQGAGELFF	TGTGCCAGCAGTTTAGGATCCCTACAGGGGGCCGGGGAGCTGTTTTTT
-	-	TRBJ2-2	TRBV7-9	CSSSPITGELFF	TGTTCCAGCAGCCCTATCACCGGGGAGCTGTTTTTT
-	-	TRBJ1-3	TRBV7-2	CASSLAADSGNTIYF	TGTGCCAGCAGCTTAGCGGCCGACTCTGGAAACACCATATATTTT
-	-	TRBJ2-2	TRBV7-9	CASSPQGGNTGELFF	TGTGCCAGCAGCCCACAGGGCGGGAACACCGGGGAGCTGTTTTTT
-	TRBD2	TRBJ2-3	TRBV19	CAIPGLARSKGRSDTQYF	TGTGCCATACCGGGACTAGCGCGTTCTAAGGGACGGTCAGATACGCAGTATTTT
few	-	TRBJ2-6	TRBV6-4	CASSGTGSSGANGLTF	TGTGCCAGCAGTGGAACCGGGTCCTCTGGGGCCAACGGCCTGACTTTC
once	TRBD1	TRBJ2-5	TRBV15	CATTQGGEETQYF	TGTGCCACCACACAGGGGGGCGAAGAGACCCAGTACTTC
once	TRBD1	TRBJ2-2	TRBV7-2	CASSLFLGQGHTGELFF	TGTGCCAGCAGCTTATTTCTGGGACAGGGGCACACCGGGGAGCTGTTTTTT
-	-	TRBJ1-1	TRBV6-1	CASLRGLFTEAFF	TGTGCCAGCCTACGAGGGCTGTTCACTGAAGCTTTCTTT
-	-	TRBJ2-7	TRBV5-1	CASSLANAPRHEQYF	TGCGCCAGCAGCTTGGCCAATGCTCCCAGGCACGAGCAGTACTTC
-	TRBD1	TRBJ2-5	TRBV5-8	CASSLGTGQGQETQYF	TGTGCCAGCAGCTTGGGTACAGGACAGGGGCAAGAGACCCAGTACTTC
-	TRBD1	TRBJ2-1	TRBV27	CASSLSGQGTEQFF	TGTGCCAGCAGTTTATCGGGACAGGGTACTGAGCAGTTCTTC
-	TRBD1	TRBJ2-7	TRBV2	CARDTGTGNYEQYF	TGTGCCAGGGATACCGGGACAGGGAACTACGAGCAGTACTTC
-	TRBD1	TRBJ1-4	TRBV5-4	CASSLPGQGREKLFF	TGTGCCAGCAGCTTGCCTGGACAGGGTAGGGAAAAACTGTTTTTT
-	TRBD2	TRBJ2-2	TRBV5-6	CASSYGLAGNTGELFF	TGTGCCAGCAGCTACGGACTAGCGGGGAACACCGGGGAGCTGTTTTTT
-	-	TRBJ2-6	TRBV6-5	CASSYRRVGGANGLTF	TGTGCCAGCAGTTACCGCAGGGTTGGTGGGGCCAACGGCCTGACTTTC
-	-	TRBJ1-5	TRBV5-8	CASSSGFRGQPQHF	TGTGCCAGCAGCTCAGGGTTTCGAGGTCAGCCCCAGCATTTT
-	-	TRBJ2-5	TRBV28	CATQSYPGQSETQYF	TGTGCCACCCAATCTTATCCGGGACAATCAGAGACCCAGTACTTC
-	-	TRBJ1-2	TRBV28	CASSPGYGYTF	TGTGCCAGCAGTCCCGGCTATGGCTACACCTTC
-	-	TRBJ1-1	TRBV2	CASRDGQRNTEAFF	TGTGCCAGCAGAGATGGACAACGGAACACTGAAGCTTTCTTT
-	TRBD1	TRBJ2-1	TRBV2	CATSGGRDRGYNEQFF	TGTGCCACCTCAGGGGGCCGGGACAGGGGATACAATGAGCAGTTCTTC
-	-	TRBJ2-2	TRBV5-4	CASRGLGELFF	TGTGCCAGCCGTGGGCTCGGGGAGCTGTTTTTT
once	-	TRBJ2-3	TRBV11-2	CASSLFGFGVLSTDTQYF	TGTGCCAGCAGCTTATTCGGATTCGGGGTTCTTAGCACAGATACGCAGTATTTT
-	-	TRBJ2-7	TRBV28	CASSLGLTYEQYF	TGTGCCAGCAGTTTAGGGCTGACCTACGAGCAGTACTTC
-	-	TRBJ2-3	TRBV7-3	CASSSGLDTQYF	TGTGCCAGCAGCTCCGGACTAGATACGCAGTATTTT
-	TRBD2	TRBJ2-1	TRBV19	CASSGTSGTYNEQFF	TGTGCCAGTAGCGGGACTAGCGGGACATACAATGAGCAGTTCTTC
-	-	TRBJ1-1	TRBV30	CAWSVRGRMNTEAFF	TGTGCCTGGAGTGTCAGAGGGCGGATGAACACTGAAGCTTTCTTT
few	-	TRBJ1-3	TRBV18	CASSPGRENTIYF	TGTGCCAGCTCACCAGGCAGGGAAAACACCATATATTTT